The 11 T cell receptor beta chains below come from one sample, sequenced in a study of cytomegalovirus exposure and HLA in healthy donors. Primers for the PCR totalled 60 Vbeta and 13 Jbeta. TCRdb's table, derived via immunoSEQ multiplex PCR, lists solely in-frame clones and lacks some. This repertoire shows some 130,000 clones, more than 80% found once; its top ten account for about 2.6%. The material sequenced was PBMCs. Every receptor here comes from a man under 40 in good health and CMV-seronegative.

The CDR3 here is CASRGAGTSPYEQYF. The CDR3 bases are TGTGCCAGCAGGGGGGCGGGGACTAGCCCTTACGAGCAGTACTTC. The chain links TRBV11-3 to TRBJ2-7; 9 bases align to TRBD2. This CDR3 contains 15 residues. In germline, CDR1 is SGHNT, CDR2 YENEEA. V trimming: 6 bases; J trimming: 4 bases; junction bases outside the gene matches: 10.

On this clone: This CDR3 is also generated by other DNA sequences in the sample. The chain has TRBV27 and TRBJ1-2; the D gene is possibly TRBD1 (6 bases). The CDR3 spans 12 residues. The germline V gene has CDR1 MNHEY and CDR2 SMNVEV (reference sequence). V dropped 6 bases and J dropped 4 bases, with 9 bases sitting between them. The CDR3 sequence: CASRTGGYGYTF. In DNA, the CDR3 is TGTGCCAGCAGGACAGGTGGCTATGGCTACACCTTC.

The V gene is TRBV19, the J gene TRBJ1-2; D remains ambiguous. The CDR3 has 15 amino acids. Trimming took off 3 bases at V and 4 bases at J, with 15 bases between the two ends. Germline lookup yields CDR1 LNHDA and CDR2 SQIVND (reference sequence). This CDR3 is CASSIDMSVIYGYTF. For the CDR3, the DNA is TGTGCCAGTAGTATCGACATGTCGGTCATCTATGGCTACACCTTC.

The V and J genes are TRBV28 and TRBJ2-1; TRBD2 aligns across 7 bases. Germline CDR1 is MDHEN and CDR2 is SYDVKM. V lost 2 bases to trimming and J lost 0 bases; unmatched junction nucleotides: 4. The CDR3 totals 16 residues. CDR3 residues: CASSLIGGSSYNEQFF. CDR3 coding DNA: TGTGCCAGCAGTTTAATCGGCGGGAGCTCCTACAATGAGCAGTTCTTC.

V is TRBV5-4 and J is TRBJ2-2; possible D gene TRBD2, 5 bases. V shed 2 bases and J shed 0 bases, with 11 bases lying between them. Germline assignment: CDR1 SGHNT and CDR2 YYREEE (reference sequence). The CDR3 has 16 residues. The CDR3 loop is CASSLLRGANTGELFF. CDR3 bases: TGTGCCAGCAGCTTACTTCGGGGAGCGAACACCGGGGAGCTGTTTTTT.

J is TRBJ2-5 and V is TRBV12-5; D possibly corresponds to TRBD1 (6 bases). Germline-derived CDR1 and CDR2 are LGHNT and FRNRAP. V was pared by 0 bases and J by 2 bases, with 16 bases between. This CDR3 spans 17 amino acids. The CDR3 DNA reads TGTGCTAGTGGTTTGGTACAAGTCCAGGGGATTCAAGAGACCCAGTACTTC. This encodes CASGLVQVQGIQETQYF.

The chain combines TRBV7-2 with TRBJ2-3; 8 nucleotides line up with TRBD2. This CDR3 contains 15 residues. The V gene end was trimmed by 2 bases and the J gene end by 4 bases; junction bases not matched to a gene: 5. Germline V gives CDR1 SGHTA, CDR2 FQGNSA. The CDR3 region has the DNA TGTGCCAGCAGCTTAACAGCGGGAGATCCAGATACGCAGTATTTT. Encoded protein: CASSLTAGDPDTQYF.

The chain couples TRBV19 to TRBJ2-3, with D possibly being TRBD1 (6 bases). The CDR3 contains 15 residues. Germline V gene sequence: CDR1 LNHDA, CDR2 SQIVND (reference sequence). Trimming left V 3 bases short and J 1 base short, with 11 bases between. The CDR3 is CASSISAGGTDTQYF. In nucleotides, the CDR3 is TGTGCCAGTAGTATTTCGGCAGGGGGCACAGATACGCAGTATTTT.

The V and J genes are TRBV7-2 and TRBJ2-1, with 7 bases fitting TRBD2. The ends lost 4 bases at V and 5 bases at J; junction bases unmatched: 5. Germline CDR1 and CDR2: SGHTA and FQGNSA. The CDR3 covers 14 residues. The CDR3 sequence: CASSSDGGNNEQFF. In DNA, the CDR3 is TGTGCCAGCAGCTCGGACGGGGGGAACAATGAGCAGTTCTTC.

The rearrangement joins TRBV7-2 to TRBJ2-3, with 11 bases lining up with TRBD2. V lost 1 base to trimming and J lost 2 bases; unmatched junction nucleotides: 5. The CDR3 sequence is 17 residues long. CDR1 is SGHTA and CDR2 is FQGNSA in the germline V gene. DNA for the CDR3: TGTGCCAGCAGCTTAGAGGAGACTAGCGGGATCACAGATACGCAGTATTTT. Its translation: CASSLEETSGITDTQYF.

This chain joins TRBV11-3 and TRBJ2-3; the match to TRBD2 covers 12 bases. Germline values: CDR1 SGHNT, CDR2 YENEEA. Trimming removed 5 bases from V and 0 bases from J; junction bases left unmatched: 3. This CDR3 spans 16 amino acids. In DNA form, the CDR3 reads TGTGCCAGCAGCCTAGGACTAGCGGGGAGCACAGATACGCAGTATTTT. Encoded protein: CASSLGLAGSTDTQYF.